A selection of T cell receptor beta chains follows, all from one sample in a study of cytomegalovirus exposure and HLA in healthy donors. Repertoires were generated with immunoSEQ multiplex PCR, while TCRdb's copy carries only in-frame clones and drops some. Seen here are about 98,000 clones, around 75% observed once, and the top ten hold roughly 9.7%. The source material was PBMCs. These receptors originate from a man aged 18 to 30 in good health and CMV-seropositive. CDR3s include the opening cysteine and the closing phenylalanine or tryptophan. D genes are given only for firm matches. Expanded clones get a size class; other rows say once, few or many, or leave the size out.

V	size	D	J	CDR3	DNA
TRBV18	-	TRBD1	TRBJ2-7	CASSPTEGQAYEQYF	TGTGCCAGCTCACCCACGGAGGGACAGGCCTACGAGCAGTACTTC
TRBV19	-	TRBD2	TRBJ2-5	CASSILTSGGVQETQYF	TGTGCCAGTAGTATCCTGACTAGCGGGGGAGTACAAGAGACCCAGTACTTC
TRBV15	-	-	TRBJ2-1	CATSREGAGEGYNEQFF	TGTGCCACCAGCAGAGAGGGAGCAGGGGAGGGCTACAATGAGCAGTTCTTC
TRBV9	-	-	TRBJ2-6	CASSTRVAGANVLTF	TGTGCCAGCAGCACCAGGGTTGCTGGGGCCAACGTCCTGACTTTC
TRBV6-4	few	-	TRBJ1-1	CASSDSTGPVPSFEAFF	TGTGCCAGCAGTGACTCGACAGGCCCAGTACCCAGCTTTGAAGCTTTCTTT
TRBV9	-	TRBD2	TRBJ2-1	CASSGRGDLSFRFVEQFF	TGTGCCAGCAGTGGCCGGGGGGACCTGTCATTCCGGTTTGTTGAGCAGTTCTTC
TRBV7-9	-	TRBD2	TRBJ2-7	CASSSPSRTSGDTYEQYF	TGTGCCAGCAGCTCCCCCTCAAGAACTAGCGGAGATACCTACGAGCAGTACTTC
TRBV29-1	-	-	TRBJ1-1	CSVEARAMTEAFF	TGCAGCGTTGAAGCCAGGGCAATGACTGAAGCTTTCTTT
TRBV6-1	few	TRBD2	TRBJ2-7	CASSVERGGPGEQYF	TGTGCCAGCAGTGTGGAGCGGGGGGGCCCGGGGGAGCAGTACTTC
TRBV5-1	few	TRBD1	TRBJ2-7	CASSQAAGQGRYEQYF	TGCGCCAGCAGCCAGGCAGCGGGACAGGGTCGTTACGAGCAGTACTTC
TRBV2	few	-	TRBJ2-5	CASFRSRIQETQYF	TGTGCCAGCTTTCGTAGCCGTATTCAAGAGACCCAGTACTTC
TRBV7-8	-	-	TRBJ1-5	CASSLQTGSRRHF	TGTGCCAGCAGCCTTCAAACAGGGTCAAGAAGGCATTTT
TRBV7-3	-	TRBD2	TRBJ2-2	CASSSGLAGALTGELFF	TGTGCCAGCAGCTCGGGACTAGCGGGGGCCCTCACCGGGGAGCTGTTTTTT
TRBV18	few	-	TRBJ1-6	CASSPSGDQSPLHF	TGTGCCAGCTCACCCTCAGGCGATCAGTCACCCCTCCACTTT
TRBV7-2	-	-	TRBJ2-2	CASSSSPTGKGAGELFF	TGTGCCAGCAGCTCCTCCCCTACAGGGAAAGGAGCCGGGGAGCTGTTTTTT
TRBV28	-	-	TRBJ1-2	CASSSGQPYGYTF	TGTGCCAGCAGTTCAGGCCAGCCCTATGGCTACACCTTC
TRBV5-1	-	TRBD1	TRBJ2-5	CASSPVQGARETQYF	TGCGCCAGCAGCCCCGTACAGGGGGCACGTGAGACCCAGTACTTC
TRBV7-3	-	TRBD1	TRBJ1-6	CASSLRGTGVSPLHF	TGTGCCAGCAGCTTAAGAGGGACAGGGGTTTCACCCCTCCACTTT
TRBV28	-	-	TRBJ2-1	CASIPIPGNEQFF	TGTGCCAGCATACCGATTCCCGGCAATGAGCAGTTCTTC
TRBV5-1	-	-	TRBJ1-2	CASSLDSGSNYGYTF	TGCGCCAGCAGCTTGGATTCGGGTTCTAACTATGGCTACACCTTC
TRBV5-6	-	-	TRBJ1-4	CASSWGGNKLFF	TGTGCCAGCAGCTGGGGGGGGAACAAACTGTTTTTT
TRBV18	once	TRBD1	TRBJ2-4	CASSPIQGAGKNIQYF	TGTGCCAGCTCACCAATTCAGGGGGCCGGCAAAAACATTCAGTACTTC
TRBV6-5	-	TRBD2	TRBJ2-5	CASSLGGGVGLETQYF	TGTGCCAGCAGTTTGGGCGGGGGGGTTGGATTAGAGACCCAGTACTTC
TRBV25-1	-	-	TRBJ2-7	CASTQPRSRVDEQYF	TGTGCCAGCACCCAACCCCGTAGCAGGGTGGACGAGCAGTACTTC
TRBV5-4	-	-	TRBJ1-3	CASSLGAGISGNTIYF	TGTGCCAGCAGCCTGGGCGCAGGCATCTCTGGAAACACCATATATTTT
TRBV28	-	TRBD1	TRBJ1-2	CATHSGQGLDGYTF	TGTGCCACCCATTCCGGACAGGGGTTGGATGGCTACACCTTC
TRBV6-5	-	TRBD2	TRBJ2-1	CASSYLGLAGVLEQFF	TGTGCCAGCAGTTACTTGGGACTAGCGGGCGTTCTAGAGCAGTTCTTC
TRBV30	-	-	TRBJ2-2	CAWSVLGLDTGELFF	TGTGCCTGGAGTGTACTCGGACTGGACACCGGGGAGCTGTTTTTT
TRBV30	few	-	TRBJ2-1	CAWKGNEQFF	TGTGCCTGGAAGGGGAATGAGCAGTTCTTC
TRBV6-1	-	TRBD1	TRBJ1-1	CASSEVRGQRRAFF	TGTGCCAGCAGTGAAGTTCGGGGACAGCGGAGAGCTTTCTTT
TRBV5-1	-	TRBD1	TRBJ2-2	CASSPLGDRGLMATGELFF	TGCGCCAGCAGCCCCCTTGGGGACAGGGGTCTGATGGCCACCGGGGAGCTGTTTTTT
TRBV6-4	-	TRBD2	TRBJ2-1	CAGSDSVGAGAPSSYNEQFF	TGTGCCGGCAGTGACTCGGTGGGAGCGGGGGCGCCCAGCTCCTACAATGAGCAGTTCTTC
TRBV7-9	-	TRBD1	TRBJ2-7	CASSSRDSSYEQSF	TGTGCCAGCAGCTCCCGGGACAGTTCCTACGAGCAGTCCTTC
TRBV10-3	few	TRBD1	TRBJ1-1	CAISGQGNTEAFF	TGTGCCATCAGTGGACAGGGGAACACTGAAGCTTTCTTT